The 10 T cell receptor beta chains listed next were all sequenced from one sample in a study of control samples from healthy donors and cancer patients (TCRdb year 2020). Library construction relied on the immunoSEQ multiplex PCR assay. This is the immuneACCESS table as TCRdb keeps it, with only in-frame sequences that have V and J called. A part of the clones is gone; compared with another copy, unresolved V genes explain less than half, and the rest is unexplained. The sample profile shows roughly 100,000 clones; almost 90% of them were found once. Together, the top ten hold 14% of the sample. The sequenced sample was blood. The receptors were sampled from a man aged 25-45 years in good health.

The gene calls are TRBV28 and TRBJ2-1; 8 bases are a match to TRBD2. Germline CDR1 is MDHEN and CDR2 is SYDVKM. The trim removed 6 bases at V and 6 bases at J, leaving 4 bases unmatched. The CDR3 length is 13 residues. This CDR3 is CASSGRGVNEQFF. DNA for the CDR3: TGTGCCAGCAGCGGGAGGGGTGTCAATGAGCAGTTCTTC. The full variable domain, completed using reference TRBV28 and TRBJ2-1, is DVKVTQSSRYLVKRTGEKVFLECVQDMDHENMFWYRQDPGLGLRLIYFSYDVKMKEKGDIPEGYSVSREKKERFSLILESASTNQTSMYLCASSGRGVNEQFFGPGTRLTVL.

The CDR3 region has the DNA TGTGCCAGCCAGCTTGAGATCCAGATTGAGCAGTTCTTC. This sequence encodes CASQLEIQIEQFF. The V call is TRBV5-5, the J call TRBJ2-1; D unclear. The germline V gene has CDR1 SGHKS and CDR2 YYEKEE (reference sequence). This CDR3 spans 13 amino acids. V dropped 7 bases and J dropped 9 bases, with 17 bases sitting between them.

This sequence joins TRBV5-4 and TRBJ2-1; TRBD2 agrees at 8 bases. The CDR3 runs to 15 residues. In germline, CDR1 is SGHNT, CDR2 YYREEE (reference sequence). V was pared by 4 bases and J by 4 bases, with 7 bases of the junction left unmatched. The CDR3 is CASSRGGDYYNEQFF. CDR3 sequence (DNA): TGTGCCAGCAGCCGGGGGGGGGATTATTACAATGAGCAGTTCTTC. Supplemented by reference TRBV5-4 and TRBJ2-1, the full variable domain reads ETGVTQSPTHLIKTRGQQVTLRCSSQSGHNTVSWYQQALGQGPQFIFQYYREEENGRGNFPPRFSGLQFPNYSSELNVNALELDDSALYLCASSRGGDYYNEQFFGPGTRLTVL.

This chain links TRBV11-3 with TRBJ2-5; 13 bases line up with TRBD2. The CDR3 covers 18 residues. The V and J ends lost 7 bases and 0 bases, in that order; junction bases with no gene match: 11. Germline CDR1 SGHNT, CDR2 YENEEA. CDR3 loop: CASTGRPTSGRYQETQYF. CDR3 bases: TGTGCCAGCACCGGCAGGCCGACTAGCGGGAGGTACCAAGAGACCCAGTACTTC.

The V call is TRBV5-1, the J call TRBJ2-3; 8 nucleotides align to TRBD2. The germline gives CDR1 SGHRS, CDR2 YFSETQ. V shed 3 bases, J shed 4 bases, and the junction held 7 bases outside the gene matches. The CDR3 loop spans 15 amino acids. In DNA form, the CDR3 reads TGCGCCAGCAGCTCGTTTAGCGGGACCTCAGATACGCAGTATTTT. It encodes CASSSFSGTSDTQYF.

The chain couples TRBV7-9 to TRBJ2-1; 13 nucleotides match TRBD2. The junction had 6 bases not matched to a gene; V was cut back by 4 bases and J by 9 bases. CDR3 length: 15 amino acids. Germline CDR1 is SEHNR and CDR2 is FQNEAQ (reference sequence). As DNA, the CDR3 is TGTGCCAGCAGCTCAGGACTAGCGGGAGTGGTTGAGCAGTTCTTC. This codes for CASSSGLAGVVEQFF.

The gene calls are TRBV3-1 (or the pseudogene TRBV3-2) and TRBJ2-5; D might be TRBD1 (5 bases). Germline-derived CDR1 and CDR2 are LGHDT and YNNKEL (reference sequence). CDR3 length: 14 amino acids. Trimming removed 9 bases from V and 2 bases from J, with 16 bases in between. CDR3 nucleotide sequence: TGTGCCAGTCATAGGGCAGACAGACAAGAGACCCAGTACTTC. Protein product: CASHRADRQETQYF.

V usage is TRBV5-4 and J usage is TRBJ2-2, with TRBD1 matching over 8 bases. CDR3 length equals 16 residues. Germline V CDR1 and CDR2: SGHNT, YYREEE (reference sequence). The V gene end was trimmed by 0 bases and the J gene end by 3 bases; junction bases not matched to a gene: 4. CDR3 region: CASSLGQGAYTGELFF. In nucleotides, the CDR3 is TGTGCCAGCAGCTTGGGGCAGGGGGCCTACACCGGGGAGCTGTTTTTT.

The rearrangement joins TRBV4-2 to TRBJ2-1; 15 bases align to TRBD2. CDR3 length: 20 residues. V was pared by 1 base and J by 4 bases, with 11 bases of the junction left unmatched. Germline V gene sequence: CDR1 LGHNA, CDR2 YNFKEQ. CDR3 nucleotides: TGTGCCAGCAGCCAAGGCGAACCGGGACTAGCGGGAGGCGGGTACAATGAGCAGTTCTTC. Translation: CASSQGEPGLAGGGYNEQFF.

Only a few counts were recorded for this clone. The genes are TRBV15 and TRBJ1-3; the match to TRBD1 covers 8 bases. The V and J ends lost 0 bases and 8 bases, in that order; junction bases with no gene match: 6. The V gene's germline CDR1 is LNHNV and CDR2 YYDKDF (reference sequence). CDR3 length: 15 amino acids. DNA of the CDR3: TGTGCCACCAGCAGAGATCCAGGGGGCCTAGACACCATATATTTT. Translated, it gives CATSRDPGGLDTIYF.